The 31 T cell receptor beta chains in this list originate from one sample, sequenced in a study of human thymus T cells. Method: immunoSEQ multiplex PCR; TCRdb's copy keeps in-frame clones and lacks some. The sample has more than 70,000 clones, about 96% seen once. Resections from corrective heart surgery supplied the thymus tissue. Sequencing was done on a sample of thymus tissue. The origin of the receptors is a boy younger than two with a congenital heart defect but otherwise immunologically healthy.

This chain uses TRBV27 with TRBJ2-6; 11 nucleotides match TRBD1. Germline lookup yields CDR1 MNHEY and CDR2 SMNVEV (reference sequence). V lost 2 bases and J lost 0; bases outside the gene matches: 0. The CDR3 spans 17 residues. CDR3 loop: CASSLGTGGSGANVLTF. The CDR3 DNA reads as TGTGCCAGCAGTTTAGGGACAGGGGGCTCTGGGGCCAACGTCCTGACTTTC.

The chain is built from TRBV6-5 and TRBJ1-2; TRBD1 aligns across 7 bases. CDR3 length: 16 residues. Trimming removed 1 base from V and 7 bases from J; junction bases left unmatched: 12. Germline assignment: CDR1 MNHEY and CDR2 SVGAGI. The CDR3 region is CASSYFRDRLNVGYTF. The CDR3 nucleotides are TGTGCCAGCAGTTACTTCCGGGACAGATTGAATGTTGGCTACACCTTC.

This clone turned up a few times. The V gene is TRBV19, the J gene TRBJ1-5; 8 bases align to TRBD1. The CDR3 totals 16 residues. Germline lookup yields CDR1 LNHDA and CDR2 SQIVND (reference sequence). J gave up 5 bases and V 4 bases, and 10 bases lay outside the gene matches. In DNA form, the CDR3 reads TGTGCCAGTAGTACCCCTGACAGGGGCAGAGATCAGCCCCAGCATTTT. Amino acids: CASSTPDRGRDQPQHF.

V is TRBV10-3 and J is TRBJ2-4; TRBD1 aligns across 9 bases. Germline CDR1 ENHRY, CDR2 SYGVKD. The V and J ends lost 2 bases and 9 bases, in that order; junction bases with no gene match: 11. CDR3 length equals 16 residues. CDR3 loop: CAISEPLGTGKGIQYF. The CDR3 DNA reads as TGTGCCATCAGTGAGCCTTTAGGGACAGGGAAGGGCATTCAGTACTTC.

The chain joins TRBV27 to TRBJ1-6, with TRBD1 matching 9 bases. The germline gives CDR1 MNHEY, CDR2 SMNVEV (reference sequence). The CDR3 is made up of 18 amino acids. The V gene end was trimmed by 5 bases and the J gene end by 2 bases; junction bases not matched to a gene: 10. The CDR3 protein is CASSLPTGTGPYNSPLHF. The CDR3 DNA is TGTGCCAGCAGTCTGCCCACCGGGACAGGGCCCTATAATTCACCCCTCCACTTT.

This chain links TRBV7-2 with TRBJ1-1; a possible D gene is TRBD1 (5 bases). V lost 6 bases and J 1 base, leaving 9 bases between the germline ends. Looked up from germline, CDR1 is SGHTA and CDR2 is FQGNSA. This CDR3 region has 13 residues. The CDR3: CASRPTGNTEAFF. The CDR3 nucleotides are TGTGCCAGCAGACCTACAGGGAACACTGAAGCTTTCTTT.

This clone was seen once. CDR3 sequence: CASSMNRGNEQYF. The CDR3 DNA sequence: TGTGCCAGTAGTATGAACAGGGGGAACGAGCAGTACTTC. This chain uses TRBV19 with TRBJ2-7; 8 bases are a match to TRBD1. Looked up from germline, CDR1 is LNHDA and CDR2 is SQIVND (reference sequence). J was trimmed by 5 bases and V by 3 bases; bases with no gene match: 3. The CDR3 is made up of 13 amino acids.

As DNA, the CDR3 is TGTGCCAGCAGCTTAGGAGGGGCGATGGAATTCACAGATACGCAGTATTTT. This sequence encodes CASSLGGAMEFTDTQYF. The chain employs TRBV7-2 and TRBJ2-3, with D perhaps being TRBD1 or TRBD2 (5 bases each). The ends were cut back, 1 base at V and 2 bases at J, with 16 bases in the middle. Germline V gives CDR1 SGHTA, CDR2 FQGNSA. CDR3 size: 17 residues.

The chain has TRBV19 and TRBJ1-6; TRBD1 might be the D (5 bases). The CDR3 is 15 residues long. The germline V gene encodes CDR1 LNHDA and CDR2 SQIVND (reference sequence). Trimming removed 7 bases from V and 10 bases from J, with 20 bases in between. The DNA of the CDR3 is TGTGCCAGTACCGGTCTTGGGGGACCCGCGTCACCCCTCCACTTT. This codes for CASTGLGGPASPLHF.

The chain carries TRBV5-6 and TRBJ2-7; D is ambiguous. This CDR3 region has 13 residues. Germline CDR1 SGHDT, CDR2 YYEEEE. Trimming cost V 3 bases and J 9 bases, with 16 bases left between them. The CDR3 DNA follows: TGTGCCAGCAGCTCAGCCGAACCGCTTGGGCAGTACTTC. Protein product: CASSSAEPLGQYF.

Here the CDR3 reads CASSEAGCTDTQYF. The CDR3 DNA reads TGTGCCAGCAGTGAGGCGGGGTGCACAGATACGCAGTATTTT. This rearrangement joins TRBV6-1 to TRBJ2-3, with a weak D call TRBD2 (6 bases). V was clipped by 3 bases and J by 1 base, with 8 bases between them. CDR1 MNHNS and CDR2 SASEGT come from the germline V gene. This CDR3 is built from 14 residues.

This clone was recorded once. This chain connects TRBV6-6 to TRBJ1-5; no definite D call. V was trimmed by 2 bases and J by 3 bases, leaving 5 bases between them. Germline CDR1 MNHNY, CDR2 SVGAGI (reference sequence). The CDR3 runs to 13 residues. CDR3 sequence reads: CASSYMTNQPQHF. The CDR3 nucleotides read TGTGCCAGCAGTTACATGACCAATCAGCCCCAGCATTTT.

This chain connects TRBV5-1 to TRBJ2-3; D remains unclear. Per germline, CDR1 SGHRS and CDR2 YFSETQ. V shed 4 bases and J shed 5 bases, with 11 bases lying between them. CDR3 length: 13 residues. The CDR3 DNA sequence: TGCGCCAGCAGCCCCCCTAGAGGAGATACGCAGTATTTT. Protein product: CASSPPRGDTQYF.

This clone showed up just once. The chain joins TRBV7-2 to TRBJ2-2; no reliable D call. With 5 bases removed from V and 5 bases from J, the gap between germline ends came to 12 bases. This CDR3 is built from 14 residues. Germline assignment: CDR1 SGHTA and CDR2 FQGNSA. CDR3 region: CASSPRVVTGELFF. CDR3 sequence (DNA): TGTGCCAGCAGCCCCCGGGTCGTGACCGGGGAGCTGTTTTTT.

The chain is built from TRBV18 and TRBJ2-1; D may be TRBD1 (6 bases). V was clipped by 3 bases and J by 3 bases, with 12 bases between them. The germline gives CDR1 KGHSH, CDR2 LQKENI. The CDR3 runs 15 residues. The CDR3, as DNA: TGTGCCAGCTCACCTGGGCAGGGGCACTACAATGAGCAGTTCTTC. It encodes CASSPGQGHYNEQFF.

About this clone itself: A junction end diverges from the germline sequence, so it may reflect a read error. The rearrangement joins TRBV7-7 to TRBJ2-1, with 7 positions matching TRBD2. Looked up from germline, CDR1 is SSHAT and CDR2 is FNYEAQ (reference sequence). CDR3 length: 15 amino acids. This CDR3 is CASSCGLGVNREQFF. In DNA, the CDR3 is TGTGCTAGCAGCTGCGGACTAGGCGTCAATCGGGAGCAGTTCTTC.

V usage is TRBV6-5 and J usage is TRBJ1-5, with D possibly TRBD1 on 6 matching bases. CDR1 MNHEY and CDR2 SVGAGI come from the germline V gene. V was trimmed by 7 bases and J by 0 bases, leaving 10 bases between them. This CDR3 comprises 14 residues. CDR3 nucleotide sequence: TGTGCCAGCACCGGGACATTTAGCAATCAGCCCCAGCATTTT. Translation: CASTGTFSNQPQHF.

The chain has TRBV10-1 and TRBJ2-7; 9 bases map to TRBD1. V was pared by 4 bases and J by 3 bases, with 16 bases of the junction left unmatched. Germline V gives CDR1 WNHNN, CDR2 SYGVQD (reference sequence). This CDR3 comprises 18 residues. The CDR3 DNA sequence: TGCGCCAGCAGTGGTTCCGGGACAGGGAGATTTGGGTACTACGAGCAGTACTTC. Its protein is CASSGSGTGRFGYYEQYF.

J is TRBJ1-2 and V is TRBV5-1; the match to TRBD1 covers 8 bases. The CDR3 runs 18 residues. Looked up from germline, CDR1 is SGHRS and CDR2 is YFSETQ. V lost 1 base, J lost 1 base, and 12 bases stayed unmatched. The CDR3 protein is CASSLKPSGGGFNYGYTF. CDR3 nucleotides: TGCGCCAGCAGCTTGAAGCCCTCAGGGGGCGGTTTTAACTATGGCTACACCTTC.

The rearrangement uses TRBV5-4 and TRBJ2-5; no clear D gene. Deletions cut 4 bases from V and 5 bases from J, with 9 bases between. This CDR3 comprises 12 residues. CDR1 and CDR2 from the germline V gene are SGHNT and YYREEE (reference sequence). This chain's CDR3 is CASSREKETQYF. CDR3 coding DNA: TGTGCCAGCAGCCGAGAGAAGGAGACCCAGTACTTC.

This chain uses TRBV6-5 with TRBJ1-5; 7 bases fit TRBD1. This CDR3 contains 13 residues. The J segment lost 6 bases and the V segment lost 5 bases, leaving 4 bases of the junction unmatched. Looked up from germline, CDR1 is MNHEY and CDR2 is SVGAGI. CDR3 in amino acids: CASSAHRGQPQHF. CDR3 DNA sequence: TGTGCCAGCAGTGCCCACAGGGGTCAGCCCCAGCATTTT.

The CDR3 reads CASSHYRAGYTF. The CDR3 DNA follows: TGTGCCAGCAGTCACTACAGGGCTGGCTACACCTTC. The V gene is TRBV28, the J gene TRBJ1-2; possibly TRBD1 for D (6 bases). CDR1 MDHEN and CDR2 SYDVKM come from the germline V gene. The CDR3 contains 12 residues. The germline V and J ends were trimmed by 5 bases and 7 bases, with 11 bases remaining between them.

The chain employs TRBV27 and TRBJ2-7, with 8 bases lining up with TRBD1. V was pared by 6 bases and J by 1 base, with 11 bases of the junction left unmatched. The germline CDR1 and CDR2 sequences are MNHEY and SMNVEV (reference sequence). This CDR3 is built from 16 residues. The DNA for the CDR3 is TGTGCCAGCAGCGACATCTCGACAGGGGCGTCCTACGAGCAGTACTTC. Amino acid sequence: CASSDISTGASYEQYF.

The genes are TRBV6-1 and TRBJ1-4; tentatively, D is TRBD1 (5 bases). The CDR3 runs 15 residues. Germline CDR1 MNHNS, CDR2 SASEGT. V lost 3 bases, J lost 5 bases, and 13 bases lay in between. In nucleotides, the CDR3 is TGTGCCAGCAGTGAGGGACCTCGGAGGAATGAAAAACTGTTTTTT. Its protein product is CASSEGPRRNEKLFF.

This chain connects TRBV15 to TRBJ2-7; a weak D match, TRBD2 (5 bases). The germline V and J ends were trimmed by 4 bases and 3 bases, with 19 bases remaining between them. Germline CDR1 is LNHNV and CDR2 is YYDKDF (reference sequence). This CDR3 is 16 amino acids long. CDR3 loop: CATSTRRSADVYEQYF. The CDR3 nucleotides read TGTGCCACCAGCACTCGAAGATCAGCGGATGTCTACGAGCAGTACTTC.

The chain is built from TRBV29-1 and TRBJ2-3; TRBD2 agrees at 10 bases. CDR1 is SQVTM and CDR2 is ANQGSEA in the germline V gene. The CDR3 runs 15 residues. The V and J ends lost 4 bases and 2 bases, in that order; junction bases with no gene match: 6. In DNA, the CDR3 is TGCAGCGTTGTGCGGACTAGCGGATACACAGATACGCAGTATTTT. Protein: CSVVRTSGYTDTQYF.

The chain couples TRBV4-1 to TRBJ2-2; D not certain. Germline assignment: CDR1 MGHRA and CDR2 YSYEKL. V lost 0 bases, J lost 2 bases, and 13 bases lay in between. The CDR3 is made up of 17 amino acids. CDR3 in amino acids: CASSQECAWPNTGELFF. The CDR3 DNA follows: TGCGCCAGCAGCCAAGAGTGTGCATGGCCCAACACCGGGGAGCTGTTTTTT.

This sequence joins TRBV7-6 and TRBJ2-7, with TRBD1 as a possible D gene (5 bases). Germline CDR1 and CDR2: SGHVS and FNYEAQ. This CDR3 comprises 15 residues. The ends were cut back, 0 bases at V and 3 bases at J, with 12 bases in the middle. In DNA form, the CDR3 reads TGTGCCAGCAGCTTAGCCGACCCGACAGACTACGAGCAGTACTTC. Its protein is CASSLADPTDYEQYF.

The J gene is TRBJ2-7, the V gene TRBV15; possibly TRBD1 for D (7 bases). The length of the CDR3 is 16 residues. Per germline, CDR1 LNHNV and CDR2 YYDKDF (reference sequence). The V and J ends lost 0 bases and 5 bases respectively, with 17 bases between them. The CDR3 is CATSREGGRGAHEQYF. The CDR3 DNA sequence: TGTGCCACCAGCAGAGAAGGGGGCCGCGGGGCGCACGAGCAGTACTTC.

The chain recombines TRBV19 with TRBJ2-1; 13 nucleotides line up with TRBD2. With 7 bases clipped from V and 3 bases from J, the junction kept 3 bases outside the gene matches. Germline CDR1 and CDR2: LNHDA and SQIVND (reference sequence). CDR3 length equals 15 residues. The CDR3 loop reads CASIGLAGDYNEQFF. The CDR3 nucleotides read TGTGCCAGTATCGGACTAGCGGGAGACTACAATGAGCAGTTCTTC.

V and J are TRBV7-9 and TRBJ1-4; 9 bases are a match to TRBD1. Germline assignment: CDR1 SEHNR and CDR2 FQNEAQ (reference sequence). After removal of 4 bases from V and 8 bases from J, the junction contained 20 bases not matched to a gene. There are 19 residues in the CDR3. The CDR3 nucleotides read TGTGCCAGCAGCTCACCCTCCCCCTATTTTGACAGGGGGAGGGAAAAACTGTTTTTT. This sequence encodes CASSSPSPYFDRGREKLFF.